What follows describes a single T cell receptor (beta chain). No antigen is known for it. Base-call qualities are not available, and no considerably larger clone is one nucleotide away. Healthy HIV-negative adults with no recently reported acute infections or vaccinations were included as donors. Every donor was a Caucasian adult residing in Nashville, Tennessee, USA. Magnetic negative selection was used to enrich CD4+ T cells, after which naive cells were positively selected on CD45RA and the negative fraction became the memory subset. Blood was obtained by leukapheresis, after which PBMCs were separated by Ficoll-Histopaque density gradient centrifugation and cryopreserved in liquid nitrogen vapor phase. Analytical flow cytometry was used to check the purity and quantity of every magnetically sorted T cell population. Genomic DNA was isolated from each sorted fraction and quantified by UV absorbance on a Nanodrop 2000c.

These data are taken from a study of shared clonotypes between healthy human individuals (dated by TCRdb to about 2020). Context from the whole study: The cohort comprised two women and three men aged 18 to 49 years. To increase sequencing depth and limit assay-specific biases, different laboratories used diverse techniques to prepare libraries and sequence TCR repertoires. For each donor, three plates each were used for CD4 naive and CD4 memory, two plates were used for CD8 naive, and one plate was used for CD8 memory. To estimate repertoire size and how much clonotype sharing occurs between individuals, the study deeply sequenced the blood TCR repertoires of several healthy adults. Between about 0.94 and 8.9 billion PBMCs per donor were obtained by leukapheresis. The paper's findings and limits, for the study overall: Because the study included only a small number of donors, the genetic and exposure-history diversity represented was limited. Compared with non-shared clonotypes, clonotypes shared by all four sorted-subset donors had higher generation probabilities. Sampling was restricted to blood, and TCR repertoires in tissue are likely to differ from TCR repertoires in blood. Pairwise subsampling led to the expectation that sequencing depth would affect the degree of clonotype sharing among donors. Estimated clonotype richness was generally larger for naive than for memory subsets. When several donors were compared, the shared fraction of clonotypes was around 5% for naive CD4, about 4% for naive CD8, roughly 2.5% for memory CD4, and roughly 0.4% for memory CD8. Rarefaction of sorted-subset datasets indicated incomplete sequencing despite the large sequencing depth.

Using the deep immunoSEQ assay, multiplex PCR amplified TCR CDR3 regions from genomic DNA. Genomic DNA extracted from each cell subset was distributed evenly over all wells of several immunoSEQ 96-well plates, and each plate served as one replicate. For sorted subsets, about 200 ng genomic DNA, equal to tens of thousands of T cell genomes, was loaded into each replicate PCR. The purified libraries were quantified using a Qubit 3.0 fluorometer, sized with a Bioanalyzer 2100, and then quantified again using the KAPA Library Quantification kit. Each immunoSEQ 96-well plate was sequenced on its own single-read 150-cycle Illumina NextSeq 550 flow cell. The study's own analysis went as follows. Because only junctional sequences without quality scores were contained in the immunoSEQ output, filtering matching that applied to full-length reads could not be performed. Sequences were annotated with PyIR, a Python wrapper for IgBLAST v1.9, and V/J genes and CDR3 were assigned using IMGT germline references. Reads were filtered out if the reads had weak V/J assignments (E-value above 1e-6), no CDR3, stop codons, out-of-frame junctions, or ambiguous translated residues. V3J clonotypes were defined as sequences sharing an identical inferred V gene, J gene, and CDR3 amino acid sequence. To compute the percentage overlap between repertoires, the number of shared unique clonotypes was divided by the size of the smaller repertoire. Richness of each repertoire was evaluated using RTK rarefaction, the Chao1 estimator, and Recon v2.1 estimates of unobserved clonotypes. Generation probabilities were computed with OLGA for all TCRbeta clonotypes obtained by the gDNA method from several donors. TCRdb retrieved this table from immuneACCESS and kept in-frame rearrangements only. Not all clones are present; in checked studies, unresolved V genes account for under half, and no reason is known for the remainder. That table gives V, J and clone size, and the DNA gave D and trimming. In all, the sample holds roughly 2.6 million clones, and approximately 90% of those were seen once. Over 0.12% of the sample rests with the top ten.

Looking up the germline V gene yields CDR1 LGHNT and CDR2 FRNRAP. The junction shows trimming of 5 bases on V and 4 bases on J, plus 12 bases between the germline ends. From cysteine to phenylalanine, the CDR3 is 14 amino acids long. The read is trimmed to its CDR3 DNA, 42 bases read in frame from base 1. The TCR was taken from a young man in good health. The material sequenced was naive CD4+ T cells sorted from blood. This specimen's cell subset or site label, per the study, means: CD45RA+ positively selected. The rearranged segments are TRBV12-5 and TRBJ1-5, with a tentative D gene TRBD1 over 5 matching bases. The DNA reads TGTGCTAGTGGTCCTTCAGGGACTAATCAGCCCCAGCATTTT. It translates to CASGPSGTNQPQHF.